The clone carrying this T cell receptor (beta chain) is identified as medium-sized from frequency. CDR1 is SGHDT, CDR2 YYEEEE, per germline. CDR3 length equals 15 residues. These data belong to a study of T cell clusters in autoimmune cytopenias. TRB rearrangements were amplified by touch-down multiplex PCR with mixed TRB-A/B primers. TCRdb derives one entry per CDR3 protein from the multiplex PCR reads, leaving out DNA. The sample table sets out 5,500 to 8,000 distinct CDR3 sequences. TRB amplification used 250 ng of peripheral blood genomic DNA. Another study also made use of these data, one on T cell repertoires in aging, cancer and after chemotherapy.

The sample consisted of peripheral blood. The chain uses TRBV5-6 and TRBJ1-1. The receptor was derived from a human donor in good health. CDR3 amino acids: CASSSAGGGGTEAFF.